These 19 T cell receptor beta chains were all obtained from the same sample, sequenced in a study of cytomegalovirus exposure and HLA in healthy donors. Clones were sequenced by immunoSEQ multiplex PCR, and TCRdb holds only the in-frame ones, with some missing. Of over 200,000 clones listed, 90% are singletons. Material for sequencing was PBMCs. The receptors were sampled from a woman aged 18-35 years in good health and CMV-seronegative.

The chain links TRBV15 to TRBJ2-1, with 10 bases matching TRBD1. This CDR3 has 15 amino acids. Trimming removed 1 base from V and 7 bases from J; junction bases left unmatched: 4. Germline-derived CDR1 and CDR2 are LNHNV and YYDKDF (reference sequence). The CDR3 protein is CATSRVRTGGNEQFF. In DNA, the CDR3 is TGTGCCACCAGCAGAGTGCGGACAGGGGGTAATGAGCAGTTCTTC. Complete variable domain (other parts from reference TRBV15 and TRBJ2-1): DAMVIQNPRYQVTQFGKPVTLSCSQTLNHNVMYWYQQKSSQAPKLLFHYYDKDFNNEADTPDNFQSRRPNTSFCFLDIRSPGLGDTAMYLCATSRVRTGGNEQFFGPGTRLTVL.

Regarding this clone: Other DNA sequences of this sample code for an identical CDR3. The chain links TRBV9 to TRBJ2-5; TRBD1 matches 7 bases. V shed 0 bases and J 4 bases; nucleotides not matched to a gene: 0. The CDR3 runs 13 residues. Looked up from germline, CDR1 is SGDLS and CDR2 is YYNGEE. The chain's CDR3 is CASSVGQGETQYF. The CDR3 DNA sequence: TGTGCCAGCAGCGTAGGACAGGGAGAGACCCAGTACTTC.

V gene TRBV6-5 combines with J gene TRBJ2-4; unclear D gene. Per germline, CDR1 MNHEY and CDR2 SVGAGI. V was clipped by 5 bases and J by 2 bases, with 4 bases between them. This CDR3 has 12 amino acids. CDR3 region: CASSQSKNIQYF. The CDR3 nucleotides read TGTGCCAGCAGTCAGTCCAAAAACATTCAGTACTTC.

This clone turned up a few times. The rearrangement links TRBV7-2 to TRBJ1-3; D uncertain. Per germline, CDR1 SGHTA and CDR2 FQGNSA. The germline V and J ends were trimmed by 1 base and 0 bases, with 4 bases remaining between them. This CDR3 spans 14 amino acids. The CDR3 DNA reads TGTGCCAGCAGCTTAGAGAGCTCTGGAAACACCATATATTTT. As protein: CASSLESSGNTIYF.

This clone came up once. This chain connects TRBV7-9 to TRBJ1-1, with D hard to call. The CDR3 runs to 14 residues. The V end lost 7 bases, the J end lost 4 bases, and 16 bases lay between the germline ends. Per germline, CDR1 SEHNR and CDR2 FQNEAQ (reference sequence). The CDR3, as DNA: TGTGCCAGCACCTCACTCCCCAGGATCACTGAAGCTTTCTTT. Translation: CASTSLPRITEAFF.

The chain links TRBV28 to TRBJ1-1; 7 bases map to TRBD1. The ends lost 6 bases at V and 1 base at J; junction bases unmatched: 5. CDR3 length equals 14 residues. Germline values: CDR1 MDHEN, CDR2 SYDVKM. CDR3 sequence reads: CASRRDSWNTEAFF. CDR3 DNA sequence: TGTGCCAGCAGGCGGGACAGTTGGAACACTGAAGCTTTCTTT.

The rearrangement uses TRBV4-1 and TRBJ1-2; D ambiguous. The CDR3 runs to 15 residues. The germline V and J ends were trimmed by 1 base and 0 bases, with 9 bases remaining between them. Per germline, CDR1 MGHRA and CDR2 YSYEKL. CDR3 amino acids: CASSQVEGSNYGYTF. CDR3 DNA: TGCGCCAGCAGCCAAGTTGAGGGCTCTAACTATGGCTACACCTTC.

This rearrangement joins TRBV29-1 to TRBJ2-3, with 8 bases fitting TRBD2. Germline V lookup: CDR1 SQVTM, CDR2 ANQGSEA. The trim removed 5 bases at V and 1 base at J, leaving 14 bases unmatched. This CDR3 has 17 amino acids. DNA of the CDR3: TGCAGCGTTCTACCCCACTTCGGGGGGGGCGGCACAGATACGCAGTATTTT. Encoded protein: CSVLPHFGGGGTDTQYF.

The chain recombines TRBV4-1 with TRBJ2-1; D is undetermined. Per the germline V gene, CDR1 is MGHRA and CDR2 is YSYEKL. Trimming removed 0 bases from V and 5 bases from J, with 5 bases in between. The CDR3 consists of 13 residues. The CDR3 DNA reads as TGCGCCAGCAGCCAAGATAGAGACAATGAGCAGTTCTTC. Translation gives CASSQDRDNEQFF.

In this sample, this clone turned up once. The CDR3 DNA follows: TGTGCCAGCAGCGGAGTTGGCGGACAGGGGCTGAGCACAGATACGCAGTATTTT. Amino acid sequence: CASSGVGGQGLSTDTQYF. The gene calls are TRBV9 and TRBJ2-3, with 9 positions matching TRBD1. V lost 3 bases and J lost 0; bases outside the gene matches: 11. The germline V gene has CDR1 SGDLS and CDR2 YYNGEE. This CDR3 has 18 amino acids.

The table lists this clone with a count of one. The rearrangement joins TRBV28 to TRBJ2-2, with 8 bases lining up with TRBD2. The CDR3 runs to 15 residues. Germline values: CDR1 MDHEN, CDR2 SYDVKM. V shed 6 bases and J 0 bases; nucleotides not matched to a gene: 3. The chain's CDR3 is CASSPGLANTGELFF. For the CDR3, the DNA is TGTGCCAGCAGCCCGGGACTAGCGAACACCGGGGAGCTGTTTTTT.

The J gene is TRBJ1-3, the V gene TRBV10-3, with unresolved D. Germline assignment: CDR1 ENHRY and CDR2 SYGVKD. This CDR3 contains 13 residues. Deletions cut 7 bases from V and 0 bases from J, with 7 bases between. The CDR3 loop reads CAIKTPSGNTIYF. CDR3 DNA: TGTGCCATCAAGACACCCTCTGGAAACACCATATATTTT.

In its sample, this clone was seen a few times. The chain carries TRBV30 and TRBJ1-5, with a weak D call TRBD1 (6 bases). Germline CDR1 GTSNPN, CDR2 SVGIG (reference sequence). There are 14 residues in the CDR3. V gave up 5 bases and J gave up 9 bases, with 20 bases separating them. The CDR3 loop is CAWGAGVSQGPQHF. The CDR3 region has the DNA TGTGCCTGGGGCGCAGGGGTTAGTCAAGGGCCCCAGCATTTT.

V and J are TRBV5-1 and TRBJ2-5; possible D gene TRBD1, 5 bases. Germline V gene data show CDR1 as SGHRS and CDR2 as YFSETQ. With 6 bases removed from V and 2 bases from J, the gap between germline ends came to 14 bases. The CDR3 runs 14 residues. DNA of the CDR3: TGCGCCAGCACCCAAGGGGTTCCACAAGAGACCCAGTACTTC. Translation: CASTQGVPQETQYF.

V and J are TRBV5-1 and TRBJ2-5, with a weak D call TRBD2 (5 bases). CDR3 size: 14 residues. V was cut by 7 bases and J by 5 bases, with 18 bases left in between. Germline CDR1 SGHRS, CDR2 YFSETQ. This CDR3 reads CASRRTLMGETQYF. The CDR3 nucleotides read TGCGCCAGCCGTCGGACTCTGATGGGGGAGACCCAGTACTTC.

This chain uses TRBV28 with TRBJ1-4; the match to TRBD1 covers 9 bases. The CDR3 is made up of 14 amino acids. From germline, CDR1 is MDHEN and CDR2 SYDVKM. Unmatched junction bases numbered 6, after V lost 6 bases and J lost 7 bases. The CDR3 loop is CASRAGQGFEKLFF. The CDR3, as DNA: TGTGCCAGCAGAGCGGGACAGGGTTTTGAAAAACTGTTTTTT.

The chain uses TRBV4-3 and TRBJ1-2, with D perhaps TRBD1 (6 bases). The V and J ends lost 0 bases and 4 bases respectively, with 12 bases between them. Germline-derived CDR1 and CDR2 are LGHNA and YSLEER. The CDR3 has 15 residues. The CDR3 DNA is TGCGCCAGCAGCCAAGATGAGGGGGGGGCCTATGGCTACACCTTC. Translation: CASSQDEGGAYGYTF.

This chain uses TRBV5-1 with TRBJ1-6; maybe TRBD1 (6 bases). This CDR3 contains 15 residues. V dropped 6 bases and J dropped 7 bases, with 17 bases sitting between them. Looked up from germline, CDR1 is SGHRS and CDR2 is YFSETQ. In nucleotides, the CDR3 is TGCGCCAGCACCCCCCTAGGGGGGGAGAATTCACCCCTCCACTTT. Translated: CASTPLGGENSPLHF.

The rearrangement links TRBV11-1 to TRBJ1-3; D is uncertain. V lost 2 bases and J lost 0, with 8 bases in between. The CDR3 is 15 amino acids. Germline CDR1 is SGHAT and CDR2 is FQDESV (reference sequence). This CDR3 reads CASSLHSTSGNTIYF. CDR3 nucleotides: TGTGCCAGCAGCTTACACTCCACCTCTGGAAACACCATATATTTT.